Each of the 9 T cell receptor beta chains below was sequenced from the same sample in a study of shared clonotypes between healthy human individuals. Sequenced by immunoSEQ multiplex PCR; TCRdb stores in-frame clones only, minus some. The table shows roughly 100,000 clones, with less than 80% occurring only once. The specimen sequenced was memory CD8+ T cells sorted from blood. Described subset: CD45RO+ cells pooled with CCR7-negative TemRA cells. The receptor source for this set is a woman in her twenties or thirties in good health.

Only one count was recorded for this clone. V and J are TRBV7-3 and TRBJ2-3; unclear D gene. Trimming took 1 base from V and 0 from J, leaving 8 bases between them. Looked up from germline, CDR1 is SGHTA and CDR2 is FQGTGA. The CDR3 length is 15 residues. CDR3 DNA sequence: TGTGCCAGCAGCTTAAACTATCTCAGCACAGATACGCAGTATTTT. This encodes CASSLNYLSTDTQYF. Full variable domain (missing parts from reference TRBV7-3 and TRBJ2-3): GAGVSQTPSNKVTEKGKYVELRCDPISGHTALYWYRQSLGQGPEFLIYFQGTGAADDSGLPNDRFFAVRPEGSVSTLKIQRTERGDSAVYLCASSLNYLSTDTQYFGPGTRLTVL.

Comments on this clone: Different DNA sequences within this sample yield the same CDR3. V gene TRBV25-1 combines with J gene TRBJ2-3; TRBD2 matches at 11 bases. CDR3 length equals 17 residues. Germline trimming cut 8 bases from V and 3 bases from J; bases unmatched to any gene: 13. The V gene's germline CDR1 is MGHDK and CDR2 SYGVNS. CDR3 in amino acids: CASESTGLAAVTDTQYF. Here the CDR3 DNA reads TGTGCCAGCGAAAGCACGGGACTAGCGGCTGTTACAGATACGCAGTATTTT. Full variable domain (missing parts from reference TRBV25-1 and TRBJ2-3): EADIYQTPRYLVIGTGKKITLECSQTMGHDKMYWYQQDPGMELHLIHYSYGVNSTEKGDLSSESTVSRIRTEHFPLTLESARPSHTSQYLCASESTGLAAVTDTQYFGPGTRLTVL.

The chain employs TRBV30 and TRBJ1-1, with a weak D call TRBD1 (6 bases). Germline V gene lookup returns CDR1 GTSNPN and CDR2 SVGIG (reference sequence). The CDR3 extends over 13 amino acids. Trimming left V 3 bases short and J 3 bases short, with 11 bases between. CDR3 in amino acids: CAWSGGADTEAFF. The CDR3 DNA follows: TGTGCCTGGAGCGGGGGGGCCGACACTGAAGCTTTCTTT.

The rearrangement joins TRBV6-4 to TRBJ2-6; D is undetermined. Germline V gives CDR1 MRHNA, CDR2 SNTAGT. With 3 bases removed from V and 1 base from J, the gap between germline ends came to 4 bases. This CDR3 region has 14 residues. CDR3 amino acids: CASSEVSGANVLTF. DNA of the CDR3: TGTGCCAGCAGTGAGGTATCTGGGGCCAACGTCCTGACTTTC.

CDR3 in amino acids: CASSAGTASNYGYTF. The CDR3 DNA reads as TGTGCCAGCAGCGCCGGGACAGCCTCTAACTATGGCTACACCTTC. V is TRBV9 and J is TRBJ1-2; TRBD1 agrees at 7 bases. This CDR3 spans 15 amino acids. V shed 3 bases, J shed 0 bases, and the junction held 5 bases outside the gene matches. CDR1 is SGDLS, CDR2 YYNGEE, per germline.

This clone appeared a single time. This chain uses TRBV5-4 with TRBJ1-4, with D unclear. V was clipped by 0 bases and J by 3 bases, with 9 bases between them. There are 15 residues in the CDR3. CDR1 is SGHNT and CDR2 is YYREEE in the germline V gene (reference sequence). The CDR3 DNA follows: TGTGCCAGCAGCTTGGGGGGAGCGTCTAATGAAAAACTGTTTTTT. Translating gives CASSLGGASNEKLFF.

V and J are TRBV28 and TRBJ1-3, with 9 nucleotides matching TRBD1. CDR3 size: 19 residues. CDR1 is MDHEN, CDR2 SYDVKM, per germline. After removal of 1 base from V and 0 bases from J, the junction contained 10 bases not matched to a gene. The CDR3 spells CASSLYPGQGLVSGNTIYF. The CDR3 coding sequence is TGTGCCAGCAGTTTATACCCGGGACAGGGTCTGGTCTCTGGAAACACCATATATTTT.

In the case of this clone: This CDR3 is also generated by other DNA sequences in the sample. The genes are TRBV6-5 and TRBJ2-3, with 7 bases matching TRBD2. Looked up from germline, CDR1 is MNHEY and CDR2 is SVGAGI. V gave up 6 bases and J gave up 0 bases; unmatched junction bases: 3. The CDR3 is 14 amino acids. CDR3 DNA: TGTGCCAGCAGCTTAGCGGGTAGCACAGATACGCAGTATTTT. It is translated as CASSLAGSTDTQYF.

CDR3 sequence (DNA): TGCGCCAGCAGCCGATGGACCGGGGAGCTGTTTTTT. This codes for CASSRWTGELFF. This chain joins TRBV4-1 and TRBJ2-2; D is undetermined. V lost 4 bases to trimming and J lost 5 bases, with 5 bases between them. The CDR3 length is 12 residues. The germline V gene encodes CDR1 MGHRA and CDR2 YSYEKL.